The present TCR beta chain was sequenced within a study of cytomegalovirus exposure and HLA in healthy donors. With regard to this clone: Its specificity is not known.

A multiplex PCR was run with 60 Vbeta primers and 13 Jbeta primers. TCRdb keeps only in-frame clones here, not all; method: immunoSEQ multiplex PCR. Of 170,000 or so clones listed, roughly four fifths are singletons. Each donor's status was that of a healthy bone marrow donor. Study-wide findings and caveats: One variant, a missense change in DCLRE1C, was linked in a later analysis to TCR beta V- and J-gene trimming. Later analysis indicated greater clonal expansion among HLA-associated TCR beta chains than among equally common other chains. The classifier reportedly diagnosed cytomegalovirus status with high sensitivity and specificity.

This receptor was obtained from a male donor in good health and CMV-seronegative. Sequenced input: PBMCs.

The CDR3 DNA sequence: TGCGCCAGCAGCCAAGATAGGACTAGCGAGTACGAGCAGTACTTC. It is translated as CASSQDRTSEYEQYF. V and J are TRBV4-1 and TRBJ2-7; 9 bases agree with TRBD2. This CDR3 contains 15 residues. Germline V lookup: CDR1 MGHRA, CDR2 YSYEKL. Trimming cost V 0 bases and J 4 bases; bases outside gene matches: 4.